The 22 T cell receptor beta chains presented below share a single source sample, sequenced in a study of blood T cell repertoires in COVID-19. This table comes from immunoSEQ multiplex PCR, and its TCRdb copy is limited to in-frame clones, with some not included. In the table there are around 140,000 clones, about 86% of which are singletons. Sequenced: peripheral blood. Source of these receptors: a woman in her sixties with acute or convalescent COVID-19.

The rearrangement uses TRBV5-6 and TRBJ1-2, with D possibly matching TRBD1 (5 bases). Germline V gene lookup returns CDR1 SGHDT and CDR2 YYEEEE. V was shortened by 5 bases and J by 13 bases, with 18 bases between the two germline ends. The CDR3 extends over 12 amino acids. The chain's CDR3 is CASSTRGRDSTF. The CDR3 region has the DNA TGTGCCAGCAGTACAAGGGGCAGGGACTCCACCTTC. Supplemented by reference TRBV5-6 and TRBJ1-2, the full variable domain reads DAGVTQSPTHLIKTRGQQVTLRCSPKSGHDTVSWYQQALGQGPQFIFQYYEEEERQRGNFPDRFSGHQFPNYSSELNVNALLLGDSALYLCASSTRGRDSTFGSGTRLTVV.

The chain is built from TRBV28 and TRBJ1-2, with 8 bases matching TRBD1. With V trimmed by 6 bases and J by 4 bases, 10 bases remained unmatched. This CDR3 is built from 15 residues. From germline, CDR1 is MDHEN and CDR2 SYDVKM. CDR3 nucleotides: TGTGCCAGCAGAACTCAGGGGGCGCGAGGCTATGGCTACACCTTC. Its protein product is CASRTQGARGYGYTF.

This clone was counted a single time. The chain uses TRBV6-5 and TRBJ1-2, with D perhaps matching TRBD1 (6 bases). Trimming cost V 5 bases and J 4 bases, with 11 bases left between them. CDR3 length: 13 amino acids. Germline CDR1 MNHEY, CDR2 SVGAGI. Here the CDR3 reads CASSLTDSYGYTF. CDR3 bases: TGTGCCAGCAGTCTTACGGACAGCTATGGCTACACCTTC.

J is TRBJ2-5 and V is TRBV6-1; D is perhaps TRBD1 (6 bases). CDR1 and CDR2 (germline): MNHNS, SASEGT. V lost 2 bases and J 2 bases, leaving 6 bases between the germline ends. The CDR3 sequence is 13 residues long. The CDR3 loop is CASSEQGQETQYF. The CDR3 bases are TGTGCCAGCAGTGAACAGGGGCAAGAGACCCAGTACTTC.

J is TRBJ2-7 and V is TRBV30; no clear D gene. This CDR3 contains 14 residues. Germline V gene sequence: CDR1 GTSNPN, CDR2 SVGIG (reference sequence). The ends were cut back, 3 bases at V and 4 bases at J, with 16 bases in the middle. The CDR3 region is CAWSPTSKPYEQYF. CDR3 DNA sequence: TGTGCCTGGAGCCCGACATCCAAACCTTACGAGCAGTACTTC. Full variable domain (remainder filled in from reference TRBV30 and TRBJ2-7): SQTIHQWPATLVQPVGSPLSLECTVEGTSNPNLYWYRQAAGRGLQLLFYSVGIGQISSEVPQNLSASRPQDRQFILSSKKLLLSDSGFYLCAWSPTSKPYEQYFGPGTRLTVT.

This clone appeared a single time. The chain combines TRBV6-5 with TRBJ2-1; 9 bases are shared with TRBD1. The length of the CDR3 is 14 residues. The germline gives CDR1 MNHEY, CDR2 SVGAGI. J gave up 8 bases and V 2 bases, and 4 bases lay outside the gene matches. CDR3 sequence reads: CASSYGTGRDEQFF. CDR3 sequence (DNA): TGTGCCAGCAGTTACGGGACAGGGAGGGATGAGCAGTTCTTC.

This chain links TRBV10-2 with TRBJ1-4; no reliable D call. CDR1 is WSHSY, CDR2 SAAADI, per germline. Trimming pared 7 bases from V and 3 bases from J, leaving 12 bases between. This CDR3 has 14 amino acids. CDR3 region: CASTSSGANEKLFF. The DNA of the CDR3 is TGCGCCAGCACCTCTTCCGGGGCTAATGAAAAACTGTTTTTT.

This clone is medium-sized (0.01 to 0.1%) in the sample. The V call is TRBV2, the J call TRBJ1-1; D call uncertain. Germline lookup yields CDR1 SNHLY and CDR2 FYNNEI. The length of the CDR3 is 12 residues. Trimming left V 3 bases short and J 7 bases short, with 9 bases between. As DNA, the CDR3 is TGTGCCAGCAGTGACCGAGATGGTGAAGCTTTCTTT. This translates into CASSDRDGEAFF.

The chain links TRBV2 to TRBJ2-7; no definite D call. The CDR3 extends over 15 amino acids. The V and J ends lost 2 bases and 0 bases respectively, with 11 bases between them. CDR1 SNHLY and CDR2 FYNNEI come from the germline V gene. CDR3 sequence: CASSETGFSSYEQYF. CDR3 coding DNA: TGTGCCAGCAGTGAAACGGGTTTCAGCTCCTACGAGCAGTACTTC.

The chain joins TRBV30 to TRBJ2-7; D is perhaps TRBD2 (6 bases). Trimming removed 5 bases at V and 6 bases at J, with 11 bases between. The length of the CDR3 is 11 residues. Germline V gene sequence: CDR1 GTSNPN, CDR2 SVGIG (reference sequence). The CDR3 DNA sequence: TGTGCCTGGGGGCGCGGGGTCGAGCAGTACTTC. As protein: CAWGRGVEQYF. The full variable domain, with the rest looked up from reference TRBV30 and TRBJ2-7, is SQTIHQWPATLVQPVGSPLSLECTVEGTSNPNLYWYRQAAGRGLQLLFYSVGIGQISSEVPQNLSASRPQDRQFILSSKKLLLSDSGFYLCAWGRGVEQYFGPGTRLTVT.

The chain uses TRBV7-6 and TRBJ2-1, with 11 bases aligning to TRBD2. Germline V lookup: CDR1 SGHVS, CDR2 FNYEAQ. The CDR3 is 16 residues long. Germline trimming cut 5 bases from V and 1 base from J; bases unmatched to any gene: 4. For the CDR3, the DNA is TGTGCCAGCAGCCTTAGCGGGGGGGATTCCTACAATGAGCAGTTCTTC. Amino acids: CASSLSGGDSYNEQFF. Combining the CDR3 with reference TRBV7-6 and TRBJ2-1 gives the whole variable domain GAGVSQSPRYKVTKRGQDVALRCDPISGHVSLYWYRQALGQGPEFLTYFNYEAQQDKSGLPNDRFSAERPEGSISTLTIQRTEQRDSAMYRCASSLSGGDSYNEQFFGPGTRLTVL.

V usage is TRBV3-1 (or the pseudogene TRBV3-2) and J usage is TRBJ1-1, with D possibly TRBD1 on 5 matching bases. This CDR3 has 14 residues. The ends were cut back, 1 base at V and 6 bases at J, with 12 bases in the middle. Germline values: CDR1 LGHDT, CDR2 YNNKEL (reference sequence). CDR3: CASSQGGGVSEAFF. The CDR3 nucleotides read TGTGCCAGCAGCCAAGGAGGAGGGGTTTCTGAAGCTTTCTTT.

J is TRBJ1-2 and V is TRBV12-5; D ambiguous. The ends were cut back, 5 bases at V and 2 bases at J, with 12 bases in the middle. The CDR3 covers 14 residues. CDR1 LGHNT and CDR2 FRNRAP come from the germline V gene. CDR3 DNA: TGTGCTAGTGGTCACAGCCTGCTGAACTATGGCTACACCTTC. This gives the protein CASGHSLLNYGYTF.

The V gene is TRBV24-1, the J gene TRBJ2-7; tentatively, D is TRBD1 (5 bases). The CDR3 runs 15 residues. V gave up 2 bases and J gave up 0 bases, with 10 bases separating them. Per the germline V gene, CDR1 is KGHDR and CDR2 is SFDVKD. CDR3 in DNA: TGTGCCACCAGTGATTCAGGCAGGGACTCCTACGAGCAGTACTTC. This codes for CATSDSGRDSYEQYF.

This chain joins TRBV30 and TRBJ2-7; TRBD1 agrees at 9 bases. The CDR3 length is 12 residues. The V gene's germline CDR1 is GTSNPN and CDR2 SVGIG (reference sequence). V was clipped by 7 bases and J by 9 bases; unmatched bases: 10. The CDR3 DNA reads as TGTGCCTACGGGACAGGGTTTTTTGGGCAGTACTTC. This sequence encodes CAYGTGFFGQYF.

This chain connects TRBV5-5 to TRBJ1-3; D unclear. CDR3 length: 14 amino acids. Germline CDR1 and CDR2: SGHKS and YYEKEE (reference sequence). Trimming removed 0 bases from V and 2 bases from J, with 6 bases in between. The CDR3 loop reads CASSLETAGNTIYF. The CDR3 nucleotides are TGTGCCAGCAGCTTGGAAACAGCTGGAAACACCATATATTTT.

This chain uses TRBV9 with TRBJ2-1; TRBD2 matches at 7 bases. Germline lookup yields CDR1 SGDLS and CDR2 YYNGEE. There are 15 residues in the CDR3. Trimming took 3 bases from V and 0 from J; bases not matched to a gene: 3. The CDR3 reads CASSAGGSSYNEQFF. CDR3 in DNA: TGTGCCAGCAGCGCGGGGGGAAGCTCCTACAATGAGCAGTTCTTC.

The chain uses TRBV11-2 and TRBJ2-5; 7 nucleotides agree with TRBD2. CDR1 and CDR2 from the germline V gene are SGHAT and FQNNGV. The CDR3 spans 14 residues. V shed 4 bases, J shed 2 bases, and the junction held 4 bases outside the gene matches. The CDR3 is CASSYAGGQETQYF. The CDR3, as DNA: TGTGCCAGCAGCTACGCCGGGGGGCAAGAGACCCAGTACTTC.

The chain joins TRBV30 to TRBJ2-5; D is ambiguous. The V and J ends lost 5 bases and 2 bases respectively, with 9 bases between them. Germline V gene lookup returns CDR1 GTSNPN and CDR2 SVGIG (reference sequence). The CDR3 contains 12 residues. In DNA form, the CDR3 reads TGTGCCTGGGGACCGTTACAAGAGACCCAGTACTTC. Translating it yields CAWGPLQETQYF.

The chain links TRBV30 to TRBJ1-4; D gene ambiguous. The germline V gene has CDR1 GTSNPN and CDR2 SVGIG (reference sequence). V was cut by 1 base and J by 5 bases, with 2 bases left in between. This CDR3 comprises 11 residues. The CDR3 coding sequence is TGTGCCTGGAGTGCAAATGAAAAACTGTTTTTT. It is translated as CAWSANEKLFF.

The chain is built from TRBV5-6 and TRBJ2-1, with TRBD1 as a possible D gene (6 bases). Trimming removed 0 bases from V and 15 bases from J, with 16 bases in between. Germline CDR1 and CDR2: SGHDT and YYEEEE. The CDR3 covers 13 residues. This CDR3 is CASSLATGTRSFF. The CDR3 region has the DNA TGTGCCAGCAGCTTGGCAACCGGGACAAGGTCGTTCTTC.

J is TRBJ2-1 and V is TRBV3-1 (or the pseudogene TRBV3-2), with D possibly matching TRBD2 (6 bases). CDR1 and CDR2 (germline): LGHDT, YNNKEL (reference sequence). Trimming left V 4 bases short and J 0 bases short, with 13 bases between. This CDR3 contains 16 residues. The CDR3, as DNA: TGTGCCAGCAGCCCGGGACTTGGCAGCTCCTACAATGAGCAGTTCTTC. Amino acids: CASSPGLGSSYNEQFF.